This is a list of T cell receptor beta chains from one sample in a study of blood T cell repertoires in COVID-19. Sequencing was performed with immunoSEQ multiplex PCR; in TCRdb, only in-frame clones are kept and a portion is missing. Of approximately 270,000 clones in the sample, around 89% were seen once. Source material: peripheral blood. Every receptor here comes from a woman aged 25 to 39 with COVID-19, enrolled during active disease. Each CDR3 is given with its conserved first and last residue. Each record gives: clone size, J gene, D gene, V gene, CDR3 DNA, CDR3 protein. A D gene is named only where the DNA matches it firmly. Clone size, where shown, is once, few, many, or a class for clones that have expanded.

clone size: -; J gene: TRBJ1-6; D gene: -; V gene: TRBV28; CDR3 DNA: TGTGCCAGCAGCGCGGGGTTCTCGGGGGGCGGATCACCCCTCCACTTT; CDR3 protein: CASSAGFSGGGSPLHF
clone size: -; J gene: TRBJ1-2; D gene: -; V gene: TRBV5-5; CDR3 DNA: TGTGCCAGCAGCTTGCGAGCACAGGTGGGCGATTATGGCTACACCTTC; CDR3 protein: CASSLRAQVGDYGYTF
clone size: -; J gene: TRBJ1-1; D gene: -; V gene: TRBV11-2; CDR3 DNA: TGTGCCAGCAGCTCGGCCGGGACATGGGACGGGAACACTGAAGCTTTCTTT; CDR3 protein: CASSSAGTWDGNTEAFF
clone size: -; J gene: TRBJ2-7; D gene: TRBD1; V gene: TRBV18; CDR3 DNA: TGTGCCAGCTCACCGAAAGGACAGGGGTACTACGAGCAGTACTTC; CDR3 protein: CASSPKGQGYYEQYF
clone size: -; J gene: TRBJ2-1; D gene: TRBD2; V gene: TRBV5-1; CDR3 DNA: TGCGCCAGCAGCCAAAAACGGGGGGGCCCCGATGAGCAGTTCTTC; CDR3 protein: CASSQKRGGPDEQFF
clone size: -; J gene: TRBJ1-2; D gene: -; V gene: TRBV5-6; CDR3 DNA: TGTGCCAGCAGCTTGGGGGAGAACTATGGCTACACCTTC; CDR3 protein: CASSLGENYGYTF
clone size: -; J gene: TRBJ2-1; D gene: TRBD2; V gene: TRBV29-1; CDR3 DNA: TGCAGCGTTGCGACTAGCGGGAGCTCCTACAATGAGCAGTTCTTC; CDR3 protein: CSVATSGSSYNEQFF
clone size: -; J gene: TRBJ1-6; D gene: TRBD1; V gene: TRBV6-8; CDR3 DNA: TGTGCCAGCAGCACCCACCAGGGGGCGGGGAATTCACCCCTCCACTTT; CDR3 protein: CASSTHQGAGNSPLHF
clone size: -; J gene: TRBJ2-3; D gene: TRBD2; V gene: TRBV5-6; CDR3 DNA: TGTGCCAGCAGCCCCCGACTAGCGGGAAGCTACACAGATACGCAGTATTTT; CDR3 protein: CASSPRLAGSYTDTQYF
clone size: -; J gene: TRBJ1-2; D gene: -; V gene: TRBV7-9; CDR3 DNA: TGTGCCAGCAGCTTAGATGGGGAGGGGGTCGGCGATGGCTACACCTTC; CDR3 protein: CASSLDGEGVGDGYTF
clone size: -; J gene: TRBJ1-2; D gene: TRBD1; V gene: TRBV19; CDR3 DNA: TGTGCCAGTAACCCGGGGGCAGGGGGCTATTATGGCTACACCTTC; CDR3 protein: CASNPGAGGYYGYTF
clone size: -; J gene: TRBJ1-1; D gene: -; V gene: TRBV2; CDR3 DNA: TGTGCCAGCAGCGCAAAGACCCGACAGGCCTTGAACACTGAAGCTTTCTTT; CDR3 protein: CASSAKTRQALNTEAFF
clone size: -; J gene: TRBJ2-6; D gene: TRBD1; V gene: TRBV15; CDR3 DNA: TGTGCCACCAGCAGACCGACAGGGGGGGATCCCTCTGGGGCCAACGTCCTGACTTTC; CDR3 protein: CATSRPTGGDPSGANVLTF
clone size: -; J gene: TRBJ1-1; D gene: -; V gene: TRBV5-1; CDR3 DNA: TGCGCCAGCAGCTTGAGTACAGCCGAGAACACTGAAGCTTTCTTT; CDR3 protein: CASSLSTAENTEAFF
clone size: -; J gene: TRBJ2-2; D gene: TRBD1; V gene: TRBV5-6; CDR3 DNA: TGTGCCAGCAGCACGAGACAGGGGACCGGGGAGCTGTTTTTT; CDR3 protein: CASSTRQGTGELFF
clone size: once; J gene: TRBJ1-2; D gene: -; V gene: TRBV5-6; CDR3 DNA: TGTGCCAGCAGCTCCACAGGGCGTCCCAACTATGGCTACACCTTC; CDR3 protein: CASSSTGRPNYGYTF
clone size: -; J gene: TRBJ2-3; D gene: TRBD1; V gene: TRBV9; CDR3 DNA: TGTGCCAGCAGCGCCGGAGGACAGGGGGTAACAGATACGCAGTATTTT; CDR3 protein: CASSAGGQGVTDTQYF